The subject of this entry is one T cell receptor beta chain. Its specificity is not known. The data derive from a study of T cells in localized non-small cell lung cancer. Study-wide points: Adjacent lung exhibited a median of about 56 among the 100 most abundant tumor clones. Longer overall survival was linked to higher blood T cell density.

The V gene's germline CDR1 is LNHNV and CDR2 YYDKDF (reference sequence). After removal of 5 bases from V and 6 bases from J, the junction contained 5 bases not matched to a gene. CDR3 length: 13 amino acids. The protocol was immunoSEQ multiplex PCR, while the TCRdb copy is restricted to in-frame clones and leaves out a portion. The table shows 15,000 to 20,000 clones, with around 80% occurring only once. The sequences come from peripheral blood, collected before any cancer treatment. The receptor comes from a male donor older than 55 with stage I lung adenocarcinoma. The rearrangement links TRBV15 to TRBJ1-2; 8 bases match TRBD1. As DNA, the CDR3 is TGTGCCACCAGCGGCGACAGGGGTCATGGCTACACCTTC. Translating it yields CATSGDRGHGYTF.